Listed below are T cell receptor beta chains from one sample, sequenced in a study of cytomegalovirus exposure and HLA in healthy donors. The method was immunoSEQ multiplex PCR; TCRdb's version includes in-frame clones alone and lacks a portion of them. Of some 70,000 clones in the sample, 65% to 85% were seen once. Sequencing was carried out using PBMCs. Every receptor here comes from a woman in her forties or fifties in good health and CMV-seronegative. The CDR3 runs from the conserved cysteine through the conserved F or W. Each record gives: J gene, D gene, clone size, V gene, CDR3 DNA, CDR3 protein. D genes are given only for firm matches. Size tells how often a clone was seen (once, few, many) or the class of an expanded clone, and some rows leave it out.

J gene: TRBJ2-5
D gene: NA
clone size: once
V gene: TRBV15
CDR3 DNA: TGTGCCACCAGCAGAGATCACAGAGAGACCCAGTACTTC
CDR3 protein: CATSRDHRETQYF

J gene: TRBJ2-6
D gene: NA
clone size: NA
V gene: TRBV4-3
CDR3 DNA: TGCGCCAGCAGCCCATCTGTGGGAGGACGCTCTGGGGCCAACGTCCTGACTTTC
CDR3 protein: CASSPSVGGRSGANVLTF

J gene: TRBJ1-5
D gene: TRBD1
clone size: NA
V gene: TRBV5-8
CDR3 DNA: TGTGCCAGCAGCTTGGAATGGACAGGGGGACATAGCAATCAGCCCCAGCATTTT
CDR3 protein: CASSLEWTGGHSNQPQHF

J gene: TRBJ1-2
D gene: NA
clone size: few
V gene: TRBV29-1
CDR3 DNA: TGCAGCGTTGAGGACCGGGGATGGGGTGGCTACAAATTC
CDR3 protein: CSVEDRGWGGYKF

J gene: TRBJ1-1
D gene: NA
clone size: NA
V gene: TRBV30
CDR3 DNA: TGTGCCTGGAGTGTTAGTCTAGGGAACACTGAAGCTTTCTTT
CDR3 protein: CAWSVSLGNTEAFF

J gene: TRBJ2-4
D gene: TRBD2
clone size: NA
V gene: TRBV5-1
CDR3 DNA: TGCGCCAGCAGCTCAACTAGCGGGGGCCAAAACATTCAGTACTTC
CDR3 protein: CASSSTSGGQNIQYF

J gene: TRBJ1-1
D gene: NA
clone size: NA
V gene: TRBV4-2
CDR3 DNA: TGTGCCAGCAGCCAACGGGAGAGCACTGAAGCTTTCTTT
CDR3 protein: CASSQRESTEAFF

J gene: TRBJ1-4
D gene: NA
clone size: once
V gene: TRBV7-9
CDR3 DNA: TGTGCCAGCAGCTTAGAAGTTGGAGTAGCTAATGAAAAACTGTTTTTT
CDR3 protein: CASSLEVGVANEKLFF

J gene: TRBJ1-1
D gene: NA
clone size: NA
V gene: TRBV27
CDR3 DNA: TGTGCCAGCAGTTTTCGCAGGGTGACTGAAGCTTTCTTT
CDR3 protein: CASSFRRVTEAFF

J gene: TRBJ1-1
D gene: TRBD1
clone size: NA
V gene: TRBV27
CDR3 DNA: TGTGCCAGCAGTCAGGGACAGGGGAACACTGAAGCTTTCTTT
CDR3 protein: CASSQGQGNTEAFF

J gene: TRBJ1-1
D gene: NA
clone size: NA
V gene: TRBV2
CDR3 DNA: TGTGCCAGCAGTGGACAGGTAACTGAAGCTTTCTTT
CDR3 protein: CASSGQVTEAFF

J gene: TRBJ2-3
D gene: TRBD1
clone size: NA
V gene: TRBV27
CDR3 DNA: TGTGCCAGCAGTTTATTTACAGGGGGCTGGCCTCGCACGCAGTATTTT
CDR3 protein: CASSLFTGGWPRTQYF

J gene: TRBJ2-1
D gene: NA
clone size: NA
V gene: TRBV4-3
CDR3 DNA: TGCGCCAGCAGCCAAGGGTACAGGGCCCATAATGAGCAGTTCTTC
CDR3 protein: CASSQGYRAHNEQFF

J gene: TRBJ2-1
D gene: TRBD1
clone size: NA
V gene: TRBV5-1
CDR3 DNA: TGCGCCAGCAGCTTCCGACAGGGATGGATTACTTACAATGAGCAGTTCTTC
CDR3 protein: CASSFRQGWITYNEQFF

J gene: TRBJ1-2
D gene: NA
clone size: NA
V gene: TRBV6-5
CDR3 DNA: TGTGCCAGCAGTTACATTGGGCAGGATGGCTACACCTTC
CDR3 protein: CASSYIGQDGYTF

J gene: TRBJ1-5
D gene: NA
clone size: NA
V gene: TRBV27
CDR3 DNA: TGTGCCAGCAGTTTGGGGGGACGCAATCAGCCCCAGCATTTT
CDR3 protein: CASSLGGRNQPQHF

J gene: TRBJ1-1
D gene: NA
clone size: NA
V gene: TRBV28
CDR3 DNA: TGTGCCAGCAGCCTTACAGGGACACTGAACACTGAAGCTTTCTTT
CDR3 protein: CASSLTGTLNTEAFF

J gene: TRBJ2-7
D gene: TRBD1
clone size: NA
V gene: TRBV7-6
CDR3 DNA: TGTGCCAGCAGCTTAGTACCGGGACAGGGAAACTACGAGCAGTACTTC
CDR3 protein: CASSLVPGQGNYEQYF

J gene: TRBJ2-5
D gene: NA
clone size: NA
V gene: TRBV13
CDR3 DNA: TGTGCCAGCAGCCCCCCGACTACGGGGGTGGAGACCCAGTACTTC
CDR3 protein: CASSPPTTGVETQYF

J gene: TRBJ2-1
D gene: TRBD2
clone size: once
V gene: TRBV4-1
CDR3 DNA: TGCGCCAGCAGTGGACTAGCGGGAAACAATGAGCAGTTCTTC
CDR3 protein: CASSGLAGNNEQFF

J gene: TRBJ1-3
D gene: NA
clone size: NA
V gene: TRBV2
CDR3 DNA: TGTGCCAGCAGGTTAGAAAACACCATATATTTT
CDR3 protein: CASRLENTIYF

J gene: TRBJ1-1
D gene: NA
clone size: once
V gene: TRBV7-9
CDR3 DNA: TGTGCCAGCAGCTTATTCGGGACTGAAGCTTTCTTT
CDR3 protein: CASSLFGTEAFF

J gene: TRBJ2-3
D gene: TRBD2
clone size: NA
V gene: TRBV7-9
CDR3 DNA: TGTGCCAGCAGCTCTACCCTGGACCCTCGCGGGAGAATTGATACGCAGTATTTT
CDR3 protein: CASSSTLDPRGRIDTQYF

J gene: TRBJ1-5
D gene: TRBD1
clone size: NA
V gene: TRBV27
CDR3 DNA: TGTGCCAGCAGTGGAGGGACAGGGGGCCGTCAGCCCCAGCATTTT
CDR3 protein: CASSGGTGGRQPQHF

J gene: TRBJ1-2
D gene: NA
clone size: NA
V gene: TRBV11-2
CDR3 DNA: TGTGCCAGCAGCACGCAAGACACTAACTATGGCTACACCTTC
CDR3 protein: CASSTQDTNYGYTF

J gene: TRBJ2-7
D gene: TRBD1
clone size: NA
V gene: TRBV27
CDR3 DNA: TGTGCCAGCAGTAAGCCAGGGGGTTGGTTCGAGCAGTACTTC
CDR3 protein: CASSKPGGWFEQYF

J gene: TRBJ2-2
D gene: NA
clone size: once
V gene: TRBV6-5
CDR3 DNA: TGTGCCAGCGGCAACAGGGTCGCCGGGGAGCTGTTTTTT
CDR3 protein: CASGNRVAGELFF

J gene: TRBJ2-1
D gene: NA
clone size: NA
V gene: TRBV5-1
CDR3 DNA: TGCGCCAGCAGCTTGGGCCGCCTAGGTGACTCCTACAATGAGCAGTTCTTC
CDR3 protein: CASSLGRLGDSYNEQFF

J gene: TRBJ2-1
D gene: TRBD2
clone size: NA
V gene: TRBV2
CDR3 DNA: TGTGCCAGCAGCCTGACTAGCGGTTACTTTGACTACAATGAGCAGTTCTTC
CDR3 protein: CASSLTSGYFDYNEQFF

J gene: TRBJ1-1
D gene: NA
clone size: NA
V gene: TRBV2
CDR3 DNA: TGTGCCAGGGGGGGGGCAGGGACTATCGGCACTGAAGCTTTCTTT
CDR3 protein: CARGGAGTIGTEAFF

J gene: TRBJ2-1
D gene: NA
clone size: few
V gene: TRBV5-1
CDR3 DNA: TGCGCCAGCAGCCGGAGATCGTTGGCGGACTCCTACAATGAGCAGTTCTTC
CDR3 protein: CASSRRSLADSYNEQFF

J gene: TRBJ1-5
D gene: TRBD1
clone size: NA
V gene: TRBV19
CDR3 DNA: TGTGCCAGTACAATAGTGGGGACTCGGACAGGGAGTATGCAGCCCCAGCATTTT
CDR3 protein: CASTIVGTRTGSMQPQHF

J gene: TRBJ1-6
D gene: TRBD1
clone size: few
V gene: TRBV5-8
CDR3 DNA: TGTGCCAGCAGCGATCGACAGGGGAGTAACGCCTATAATTCACCCCTCCACTTT
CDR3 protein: CASSDRQGSNAYNSPLHF

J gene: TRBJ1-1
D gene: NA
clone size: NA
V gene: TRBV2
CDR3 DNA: TGTGCCAGCAGTGACCGCCCAGGTCTTACTGAAGCTTTCTTT
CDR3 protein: CASSDRPGLTEAFF

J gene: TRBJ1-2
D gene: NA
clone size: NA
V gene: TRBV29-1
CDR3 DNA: TGCAGCGTTGCCCGCGGCGGGGGTGGGGAATCGTACTATGGCTACACCTTC
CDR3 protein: CSVARGGGGESYYGYTF

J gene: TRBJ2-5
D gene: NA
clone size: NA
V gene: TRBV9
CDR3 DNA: TGTGCCAGCAGCGTAGACAGAGCAGAGACCCAGTACTTC
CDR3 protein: CASSVDRAETQYF

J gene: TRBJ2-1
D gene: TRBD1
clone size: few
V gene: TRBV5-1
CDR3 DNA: TGCGCCAGCAGCACTGGACAGGGCAGCTCCTACAATGAGCAGTTCTTC
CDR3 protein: CASSTGQGSSYNEQFF

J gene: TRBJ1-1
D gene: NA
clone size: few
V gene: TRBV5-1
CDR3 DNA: TGCGCCAGCAGCGGGGCTGGGAACACTGAAGCTTTCTTT
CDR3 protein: CASSGAGNTEAFF

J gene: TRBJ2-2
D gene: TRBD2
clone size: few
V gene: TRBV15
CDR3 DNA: TGTGCCACCAGCGGAGAATTATTAGGACTAGCGGGAAGCTCCGGGGAGCTGTTTTTT
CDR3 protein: CATSGELLGLAGSSGELFF

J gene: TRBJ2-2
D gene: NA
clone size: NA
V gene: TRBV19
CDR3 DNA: TGTGCCAGTGCCCGAACTATTACCGGGGAGCTGTTTTTT
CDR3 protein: CASARTITGELFF

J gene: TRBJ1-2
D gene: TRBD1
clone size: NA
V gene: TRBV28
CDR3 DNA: TGTGCCAGCATGATAAAACAGGGGGTCGGCGGCTACACCTTC
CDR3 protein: CASMIKQGVGGYTF